The 10 T cell receptor beta chains below were found in one sample sequenced in a study of CD8 T cells in Susac syndrome. The RNA input was roughly 0.45 to 1 ug, and it was reverse transcribed with random hexamers. TCRdb re-derived calls from the immunoSEQ multiplex PCR reads in MiXCR, one entry per CDR3 protein. The sample holds more than 250,000 distinct CDR3 sequences, 92% seen once. The sequencing input was CD4+ T cells from PBMCs. The source of these receptors is a human donor with multiple sclerosis.

V is TRBV30 and J is TRBJ1-1; 7 bases are a match to TRBD1. The ends lost 7 bases at V and 0 bases at J; junction bases unmatched: 5. Germline assignment: CDR1 GTSNPN and CDR2 SVGIG (reference sequence). CDR3 length: 13 residues. For the CDR3, the DNA is TGTGCCTCTGCCGGGACAGTGAACACTGAAGCTTTCTTT. Translated: CASAGTVNTEAFF.

The table lists this clonotype with a few counts. The V and J genes are TRBV6-2 or TRBV6-3 and TRBJ2-7, with 10 bases matching TRBD1. The CDR3 has 15 residues. After removal of 5 bases from V and 3 bases from J, the junction contained 7 bases not matched to a gene. Per the germline V gene, CDR1 is MNHEY and CDR2 is SVGEGT. CDR3 nucleotides: TGTGCCAGCAGTAGGCCGGGACAGGGGCGCTACGAGCAGTACTTC. Its protein product is CASSRPGQGRYEQYF.

The chain recombines TRBV7-2 with TRBJ1-1; D gene ambiguous. V shed 2 bases and J shed 0 bases, with 13 bases lying between them. The germline V gene has CDR1 SGHTA and CDR2 FQGNSA. This CDR3 region has 16 residues. CDR3 bases: TGTGCCAGCAGCTTAAGTAGGTGGTCCCTGAACACTGAAGCTTTCTTT. This gives the protein CASSLSRWSLNTEAFF.

The chain employs TRBV19 and TRBJ1-2; tentative D call: TRBD1 (5 bases). Per germline, CDR1 LNHDA and CDR2 SQIVND (reference sequence). The CDR3 covers 13 residues. Trimming took off 0 bases at V and 4 bases at J, with 6 bases between the two ends. The DNA of the CDR3 is TGTGCCAGTAGTATAGACGGGGCCTATGGCTACACCTTC. Amino acids: CASSIDGAYGYTF.

This clonotype showed up just once. The chain combines TRBV12-5 with TRBJ2-7; TRBD1 matches at 9 bases. The CDR3 has 15 amino acids. J lost 5 bases, V lost 7 bases, and 12 bases had no gene match. The germline CDR1 and CDR2 sequences are LGHNT and FRNRAP. The CDR3 DNA reads TGTGCTAGTGCCCGAACAAGGGGACAGGGCCACGAGCAGTACTTC. The encoded protein is CASARTRGQGHEQYF.

The genes are TRBV12-3 or TRBV12-4 and TRBJ1-5, with D tentatively TRBD1 (6 bases). The CDR3 runs to 14 residues. V was pared by 6 bases and J by 3 bases, with 12 bases between. This CDR3 is CASSSGTYNQPQHF. CDR3 in DNA: TGTGCCAGCAGCTCCGGGACATACAATCAGCCCCAGCATTTT.

The V and J genes are TRBV4-1 and TRBJ2-3; 8 nucleotides match TRBD2. J was trimmed by 7 bases and V by 1 base; bases with no gene match: 10. The CDR3 is 16 residues long. From germline, CDR1 is MGHRA and CDR2 YSYEKL. This CDR3 reads CASSQGQREWLNTQYF. CDR3 nucleotide sequence: TGCGCCAGCAGCCAAGGTCAGCGGGAGTGGCTGAATACGCAGTATTTT.

The V call is TRBV7-2, the J call TRBJ2-1; D gene ambiguous. This CDR3 spans 13 amino acids. V was clipped by 4 bases and J by 5 bases, with 9 bases between them. Germline CDR1 and CDR2: SGHTA and FQGNSA. CDR3 region: CASSSYLDNEQFF. DNA of the CDR3: TGTGCCAGCAGCTCCTACCTCGACAATGAGCAGTTCTTC. The variable domain in full, completed from reference TRBV7-2 and TRBJ2-1, reads GAGVSQSPSNKVTEKGKDVELRCDPISGHTALYWYRQSLGQGLEFLIYFQGNSAPDKSGLPSDRFSAERTGGSVSTLTIQRTQQEDSAVYLCASSSYLDNEQFFGPGTRLTVL.

The rearrangement joins TRBV20-1 to TRBJ2-6; D unresolved. Between the trimmed V and J ends, which lost 6 bases and 2 bases, there was a span of 5 bases. Germline V gene lookup returns CDR1 DFQATT and CDR2 SNEGSKA (reference sequence). The CDR3 is made up of 12 amino acids. CDR3 sequence: CSATAGANVLTF. The CDR3 coding sequence is TGCAGTGCCACGGCTGGGGCCAACGTCCTGACTTTC.

This rearrangement joins TRBV10-1 to TRBJ2-7; D uncertain. CDR1 and CDR2 (germline): WNHNN, SYGVQD (reference sequence). This CDR3 contains 14 residues. V gave up 0 bases and J gave up 12 bases, with 18 bases separating them. The CDR3 region has the DNA TGCGCCAGCAGTGAGTCGTGGGATCCGGCCCGGCGGTACTTC. Protein sequence: CASSESWDPARRYF.